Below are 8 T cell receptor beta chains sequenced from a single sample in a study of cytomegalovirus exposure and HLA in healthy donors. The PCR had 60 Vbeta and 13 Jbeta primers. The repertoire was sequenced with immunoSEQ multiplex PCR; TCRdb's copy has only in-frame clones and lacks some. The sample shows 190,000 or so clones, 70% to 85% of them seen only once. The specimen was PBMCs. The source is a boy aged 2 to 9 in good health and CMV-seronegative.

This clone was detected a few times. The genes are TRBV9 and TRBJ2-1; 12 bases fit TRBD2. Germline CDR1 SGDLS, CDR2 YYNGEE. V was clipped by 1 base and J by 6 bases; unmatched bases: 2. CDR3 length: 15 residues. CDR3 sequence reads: CASSVLAGGANEQFF. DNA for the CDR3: TGTGCCAGCAGCGTACTAGCGGGGGGGGCCAATGAGCAGTTCTTC.

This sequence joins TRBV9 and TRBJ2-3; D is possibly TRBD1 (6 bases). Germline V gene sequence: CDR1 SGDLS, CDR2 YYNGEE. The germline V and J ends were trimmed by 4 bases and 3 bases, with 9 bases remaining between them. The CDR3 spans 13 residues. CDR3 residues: CASSQGGTDTQYF. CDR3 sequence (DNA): TGTGCCAGCAGCCAAGGGGGAACAGATACGCAGTATTTT.

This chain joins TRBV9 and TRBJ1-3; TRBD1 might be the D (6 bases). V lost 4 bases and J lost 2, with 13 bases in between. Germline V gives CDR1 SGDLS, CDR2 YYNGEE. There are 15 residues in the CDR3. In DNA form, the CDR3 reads TGTGCCAGCAGCACCCAGGGGTCGCCTGGAAACACCATATATTTT. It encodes CASSTQGSPGNTIYF.

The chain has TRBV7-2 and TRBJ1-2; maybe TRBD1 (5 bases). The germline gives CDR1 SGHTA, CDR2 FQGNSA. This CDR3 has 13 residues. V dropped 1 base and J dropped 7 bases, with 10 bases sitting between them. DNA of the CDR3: TGTGCCAGCAGCTTAGGGCTAAGGGGTGGCTACACCTTC. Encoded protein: CASSLGLRGGYTF. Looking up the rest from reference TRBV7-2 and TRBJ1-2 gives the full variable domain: GAGVSQSPSNKVTEKGKDVELRCDPISGHTALYWYRQSLGQGLEFLIYFQGNSAPDKSGLPSDRFSAERTGGSVSTLTIQRTQQEDSAVYLCASSLGLRGGYTFGSGTRLTVV.

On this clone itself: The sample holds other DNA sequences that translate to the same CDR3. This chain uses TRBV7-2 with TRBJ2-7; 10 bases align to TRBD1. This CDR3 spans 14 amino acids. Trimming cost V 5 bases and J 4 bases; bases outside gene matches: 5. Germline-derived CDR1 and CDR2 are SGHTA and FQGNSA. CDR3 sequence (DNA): TGTGCCAGCAGCCCTCGGACAGGGGGGTACGAGCAGTACTTC. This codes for CASSPRTGGYEQYF.

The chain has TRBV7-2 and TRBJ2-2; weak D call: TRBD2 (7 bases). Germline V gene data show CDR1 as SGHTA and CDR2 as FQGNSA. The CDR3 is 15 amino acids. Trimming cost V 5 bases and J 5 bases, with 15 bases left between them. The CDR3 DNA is TGTGCCAGCAGCATCAAGGGGGGGGGTACCGGGGAGCTGTTTTTT. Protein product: CASSIKGGGTGELFF.

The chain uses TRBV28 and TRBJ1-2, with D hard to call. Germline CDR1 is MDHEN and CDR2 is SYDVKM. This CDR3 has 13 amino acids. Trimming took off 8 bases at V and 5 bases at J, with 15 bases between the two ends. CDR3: CASGLEGSYGYTF. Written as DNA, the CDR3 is TGTGCCAGCGGCCTCGAGGGAAGTTATGGCTACACCTTC.

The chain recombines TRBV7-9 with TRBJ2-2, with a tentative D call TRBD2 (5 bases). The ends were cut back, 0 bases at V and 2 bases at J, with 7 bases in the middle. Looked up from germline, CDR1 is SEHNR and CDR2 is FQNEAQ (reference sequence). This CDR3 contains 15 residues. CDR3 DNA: TGTGCCAGCAGCTTAGCCGGGGTAAACACCGGGGAGCTGTTTTTT. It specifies CASSLAGVNTGELFF.